The present T cell receptor (beta chain) was sequenced within a study of blood T cells in healthy people across ages (dated by TCRdb to the mid-2010s). Background for the entire study: Template switching captured roughly one uniquely barcoded TCR beta cDNA molecule per two T cells in model experiments. For two donors (one aged 18 to 29 and one aged 80 or older), the study analyzed two additional independent replicas of 1 million unique cDNA reads from the same blood draw. To avoid experimental bias, donors of different ages were randomly spread across the sequencing lanes. Four age groups were formed from the donors: young (average approximately 15 years), middle-aged (approximately 39), aged (about 68) and long-lived (around 82). To track age-related changes in TCR beta repertoire diversity, the study relied on deep sequencing normalized with unique cDNA molecular identifiers.

V is cut by 5 bases and J by 0 bases, and the space between the germline ends is 14 bases. The CDR3 has 15 amino acids, counting the end cysteine and phenylalanine. The CDR3 DNA has 45 bases and is translated from base 1. In the germline V gene, CDR1 corresponds to SGHTA and CDR2 to FQGNSA. Libraries were made using 5' RACE. The second PCR ran for roughly 7 to 12 cycles and used a J-beta primer mix along with a sample-barcoded 5' primer. Each TCR beta cDNA molecule received a unique molecular identifier from a template-switch 5' adaptor carrying 12 random nucleotides. At least 2.5 million CDR3-containing paired-end reads were obtained from each sample. First-strand cDNA was synthesized from all RNA with the Mint cDNA synthesis kit, primed by a TRBC-specific oligonucleotide. All cDNA was treated with uracil-DNA glycosylase and then went through a first 18-cycle PCR with the universal primers M1SS and BC2_uni_R. As for the original processing: Each sample was normalized by randomly selecting 1 million high-quality reads, each carrying a distinct molecular identifier. Instead of being binned into consensus sequences, reads with shared molecular identifiers were discarded. MiTCR, set to a Q25 quality threshold and the strictest error-elimination algorithm, was used for CDR3 identification, clonotype clustering and error correction. A nonparametric unseen species model with Euler transformation was used to estimate lower-bound total TCR beta diversity. In TCRdb, the public reads were trimmed at Q25 with fastp and aligned with MiXCR, with productive beta chains retained. Each CDR3 protein gets just one entry, which takes the most common genes and DNA from the rows behind it. These V and J calls derive from TCRdb rather than the authors' analysis. This sample is represented by 1.5 million to 2 million distinct CDR3 sequences; about two fifths of them were singletons. Of the sample, 20% to 25% falls within the top ten clones.

A word on this clonotype: Its antigen is not yet known. Base qualities are missing; no much larger clone stands one base away.

Overall study outcomes, separate from this receptor: Observed TCR beta diversity per million T cells fell roughly linearly with age, and a significant reduction was already apparent by age roughly 40. Total diversity estimates from one million sequenced T cells were considered lower bounds and underestimates. Donor CMV infection status was unknown, potentially confounding age-related changes in expanded clonotypes. A strong correlation was found between observed TCR beta diversity and the percentage of naive T cells measured by flow cytometry. Compared with the aged group, the long-lived group had more naive CD4+ T cells, fewer expanded clones and increased TCR diversity, a pattern suggesting age selection. Because profiling used bulk unsorted PBMCs, naive and antigen-experienced compartments could not be compared conclusively.

Systemically healthy Caucasian individuals from Russia, approximately 39 in total and aged roughly 6 to 100 years, were included as donors. Each donor gave ten milliliters of peripheral blood, collected into EDTA-treated Vacutainer tubes. Ficoll-Paque density-gradient centrifugation was used to isolate PBMCs, with at least 6.5 million per sample. Total RNA was extracted from PBMCs with Trizol reagent, with at least 6 micrograms obtained per sample. For every donor, flow cytometry on a PBMC aliquot measured the percentage of naive CD45RAhigh/CD27high T cells. Sequencing used blood. This TCR was recovered from a human donor in good health. The rearranged chain carries TRBV7-2 and TRBJ2-7; the D gene assignment is ambiguous. The CDR3 protein is CASSIRTAPSYEQYF. The nucleotide sequence is given as TGTGCCAGCAGCATTAGGACGGCCCCCTCCTACGAGCAGTACTTC.